This T cell receptor (beta chain) came from a study of blood T cell repertoires in COVID-19. Background on the study: Sample material is recorded as cDNA or gDNA derived from T cells, B-cell-depleted T cells, or PBMCs.

Assay used: immunoSEQ multiplex PCR; TCRdb lists only in-frame clones, some missing. The repertoire holds around 300,000 clones, around four fifths seen once, with around 3.7% in the top ten. With 0 bases clipped from V and 7 bases from J, the junction kept 3 bases outside the gene matches. The germline V gene has CDR1 SGHRS and CDR2 YFSETQ. The CDR3 sequence is 14 residues long. This TCR was sampled from a woman in her forties or fifties with active or convalescent COVID-19. What was sequenced was peripheral blood. The V gene is TRBV5-1, the J gene TRBJ2-7, with 11 positions matching TRBD1. CDR3 nucleotide sequence: TGCGCCAGCAGCTTGGTAGGGACAGGGGGTGAGCAGTACTTC. Translated, it gives CASSLVGTGGEQYF.